Listed here are 25 T cell receptor beta chains from one sample, sequenced in a study of blood T cell repertoires in COVID-19. Here immunoSEQ multiplex PCR was the method, and the copy in TCRdb shows in-frame clones only, minus some. This table holds 60,000 to 65,000 clones, around 79% found once. Sequencing was performed on peripheral blood. These receptors were obtained from a human donor in a cohort sampled during active COVID-19.

The chain combines TRBV3-1 (or the pseudogene TRBV3-2) with TRBJ1-3; D remains ambiguous. V was trimmed by 2 bases and J by 2 bases, leaving 16 bases between them. CDR3 length equals 17 residues. Germline CDR1 reads LGHDT; CDR2 reads YNNKEL (reference sequence). The CDR3 coding sequence is TGTGCCAGCAGCCAACCAGGACTCATGGCACCTGGAAACACCATATATTTT. Protein: CASSQPGLMAPGNTIYF.

The chain recombines TRBV12-5 with TRBJ1-2, with D unclear. The germline V gene encodes CDR1 LGHNT and CDR2 FRNRAP. This CDR3 contains 13 residues. V was shortened by 5 bases and J by 0 bases, with 7 bases between the two germline ends. The CDR3 DNA is TGTGCTAGTGGTGACACAACTAACTATGGCTACACCTTC. This gives the protein CASGDTTNYGYTF.

This chain links TRBV2 with TRBJ1-2; 10 bases map to TRBD1. V shed 2 bases, J shed 6 bases, and the junction held 3 bases outside the gene matches. The CDR3 contains 14 residues. CDR1 is SNHLY and CDR2 is FYNNEI in the germline V gene. CDR3 DNA sequence: TGTGCCAGCAGTGAACGGGACAGGGGTAATGGCTACACCTTC. It yields the protein CASSERDRGNGYTF.

This clone has just a few counts. The rearrangement joins TRBV9 to TRBJ1-6; TRBD1 matches at 9 bases. CDR3 size: 17 residues. CDR1 and CDR2 from the germline V gene are SGDLS and YYNGEE. V shed 4 bases, J shed 7 bases, and the junction held 12 bases outside the gene matches. The CDR3 loop reads CASSSQLGQGVNSPLHF. Here the CDR3 DNA reads TGTGCCAGCAGCTCTCAGCTGGGACAGGGAGTAAATTCACCCCTCCACTTT.

The rearrangement links TRBV27 to TRBJ2-3, with no clear D. CDR3 length: 13 residues. From germline, CDR1 is MNHEY and CDR2 SMNVEV (reference sequence). V lost 3 bases and J lost 7, with 11 bases in between. The CDR3 spells CASSFRLLNTQYF. Written as DNA, the CDR3 is TGTGCCAGCAGTTTCCGGTTGTTAAATACGCAGTATTTT.

The V and J genes are TRBV18 and TRBJ2-3; a weak D match, TRBD2 (6 bases). Trimming took 9 bases from V and 3 from J, leaving 10 bases between them. Germline CDR1 is KGHSH and CDR2 is LQKENI. The CDR3 is 12 amino acids. The CDR3 region is CASRGITDTQYF. As DNA, the CDR3 is TGTGCCAGTCGGGGGATTACAGATACGCAGTATTTT.

The J gene is TRBJ2-7, the V gene TRBV5-1, with 12 positions matching TRBD2. The CDR3 is 15 residues long. Germline values: CDR1 SGHRS, CDR2 YFSETQ. The ends lost 4 bases at V and 4 bases at J; junction bases unmatched: 6. DNA for the CDR3: TGCGCCAGCAGCCCCGGGACTAGCGGGTTTTACGAGCAGTACTTC. As protein: CASSPGTSGFYEQYF. The full variable domain, completed using reference TRBV5-1 and TRBJ2-7, is KAGVTQTPRYLIKTRGQQVTLSCSPISGHRSVSWYQQTPGQGLQFLFEYFSETQRNKGNFPGRFSGRQFSNSRSEMNVSTLELGDSALYLCASSPGTSGFYEQYFGPGTRLTVT.

V and J are TRBV9 and TRBJ2-3; D not certain. The germline V and J ends were trimmed by 4 bases and 1 base, with 13 bases remaining between them. Per the germline V gene, CDR1 is SGDLS and CDR2 is YYNGEE. The CDR3 is made up of 15 amino acids. The CDR3 DNA follows: TGTGCCAGCAGCCCCAGTCTACGGGGCACAGATACGCAGTATTTT. Amino acids: CASSPSLRGTDTQYF.

A word on this clone: This CDR3 is also generated by other DNA sequences in the sample. The genes are TRBV19 and TRBJ1-5; a possible D gene is TRBD1 (6 bases). Germline CDR1 LNHDA, CDR2 SQIVND (reference sequence). The CDR3 is 19 residues long. Trimming cost V 8 bases and J 6 bases, with 32 bases left between them. The CDR3 coding sequence is TGTGCCAGTCGGGGGGGCCCGGGGGCGCGGGCGGGGGGGGGTCAGCCCCAGCATTTT. Encoded protein: CASRGGPGARAGGGQPQHF.

This clone has only one observation. The chain recombines TRBV4-1 with TRBJ2-2, with D possibly being TRBD2 (6 bases). This CDR3 comprises 16 residues. Germline lookup yields CDR1 MGHRA and CDR2 YSYEKL. Trimming removed 1 base from V and 4 bases from J, with 13 bases in between. CDR3 nucleotide sequence: TGCGCCAGCAGCCAAGTTGGTGGGCGGGGCACCGGGGAGCTGTTTTTT. Translated: CASSQVGGRGTGELFF.

V is TRBV10-3 and J is TRBJ2-1; tentative D call: TRBD2 (6 bases). The CDR3 length is 17 residues. Germline loops: CDR1 ENHRY, CDR2 SYGVKD. V gave up 0 bases and J gave up 3 bases, with 15 bases separating them. CDR3 sequence: CAISESEGSGDYNEQFF. CDR3 DNA sequence: TGTGCCATCAGTGAGTCGGAGGGGTCCGGGGACTACAATGAGCAGTTCTTC.

This chain links TRBV11-3 with TRBJ2-3; 10 bases agree with TRBD1. The germline CDR1 and CDR2 sequences are SGHNT and YENEEA. CDR3 length equals 15 residues. V dropped 1 base and J dropped 3; count of bases not matched to a gene: 1. The CDR3 spells CASSLGQGATDTQYF. As DNA, the CDR3 is TGTGCCAGCAGCTTAGGACAGGGGGCAACAGATACGCAGTATTTT. The full variable domain, in which reference TRBV11-3 and TRBJ2-3 provide the parts outside the CDR3, is EAGVVQSPRYKIIEKKQPVAFWCNPISGHNTLYWYLQNLGQGPELLIRYENEEAVDDSQLPKDRFSAERLKGVDSTLKIQPAELGDSAVYLCASSLGQGATDTQYFGPGTRLTVL.

The rearrangement uses TRBV7-2 and TRBJ2-1, with D possibly TRBD2 on 5 matching bases. There are 15 residues in the CDR3. Deletions cut 4 bases from V and 6 bases from J, with 16 bases between. CDR1 is SGHTA and CDR2 is FQGNSA in the germline V gene. The CDR3 spells CASSSWTVTGNEQFF. The CDR3 DNA reads as TGTGCCAGCAGCTCTTGGACTGTCACCGGCAATGAGCAGTTCTTC.

The V and J genes are TRBV5-4 and TRBJ2-5, with 8 nucleotides matching TRBD1. The CDR3 runs to 15 residues. V shed 5 bases and J 4 bases; nucleotides not matched to a gene: 10. Per the germline V gene, CDR1 is SGHNT and CDR2 is YYREEE (reference sequence). The CDR3, as DNA: TGTGCCAGCAGTTCAGGACAGGGCAAAGTAGAGACCCAGTACTTC. It codes for CASSSGQGKVETQYF. The full variable domain, its missing parts supplied by reference TRBV5-4 and TRBJ2-5, is ETGVTQSPTHLIKTRGQQVTLRCSSQSGHNTVSWYQQALGQGPQFIFQYYREEENGRGNFPPRFSGLQFPNYSSELNVNALELDDSALYLCASSSGQGKVETQYFGPGTRLLVL.

This clone was picked up a small number of times. The V call is TRBV19, the J call TRBJ1-4; no reliable D call. The germline V gene encodes CDR1 LNHDA and CDR2 SQIVND (reference sequence). V lost 10 bases to trimming and J lost 8 bases, with 11 bases between them. This CDR3 region has 11 residues. Written as DNA, the CDR3 is TGTGCCACCTCTGAGTGGGAAAAACTGTTTTTT. Its translation is CATSEWEKLFF.

The chain has TRBV5-4 and TRBJ2-2; maybe TRBD2 (6 bases). Deletions cut 4 bases from V and 4 bases from J, with 20 bases between. CDR1 SGHNT and CDR2 YYREEE come from the germline V gene (reference sequence). The CDR3 is made up of 17 amino acids. As DNA, the CDR3 is TGTGCCAGCAGCCCGCTTAGGAGCGGGTCTTTCACCGGGGAGCTGTTTTTT. It translates to CASSPLRSGSFTGELFF.

V usage is TRBV18 and J usage is TRBJ2-1, with D perhaps TRBD1 (6 bases). Trimming stripped 5 bases from V and 2 bases from J, with 13 bases between. The germline V gene encodes CDR1 KGHSH and CDR2 LQKENI. The CDR3 spans 15 residues. CDR3 in amino acids: CASSKGTGPYNEQFF. The CDR3, as DNA: TGTGCCAGCTCAAAGGGAACAGGGCCCTACAATGAGCAGTTCTTC.

The CDR3 spells CASSSLRGGEQFF. The CDR3 nucleotides are TGTGCCAGCAGCTCTCTTAGGGGTGGTGAGCAGTTCTTC. V gene TRBV5-6 combines with J gene TRBJ2-1; D may be TRBD1 (5 bases). The length of the CDR3 is 13 residues. From germline, CDR1 is SGHDT and CDR2 YYEEEE. The V end was cut by 3 bases, the J end by 9 bases, with 13 bases between.

The chain combines TRBV9 with TRBJ2-5, with D maybe TRBD1 (5 bases). V shed 0 bases and J shed 5 bases, with 11 bases lying between them. There are 14 residues in the CDR3. The V gene's germline CDR1 is SGDLS and CDR2 YYNGEE. CDR3: CASSVAVGPETQYF. In DNA form, the CDR3 reads TGTGCCAGCAGCGTAGCTGTGGGGCCCGAGACCCAGTACTTC.

The gene calls are TRBV11-2 and TRBJ2-2; D remains ambiguous. CDR1 is SGHAT, CDR2 FQNNGV, per germline. CDR3 size: 13 residues. The V end lost 6 bases, the J end lost 6 bases, and 11 bases lay between the germline ends. CDR3 coding DNA: TGTGCCAGCAGTATGGGCGTGTCCGGGGAGCTGTTTTTT. Protein sequence: CASSMGVSGELFF.

V is TRBV10-1 and J is TRBJ1-1; TRBD1 matches at 9 bases. The CDR3 is made up of 15 amino acids. With V trimmed by 3 bases and J by 0 bases, 2 bases remained unmatched. CDR1 is WNHNN, CDR2 SYGVQD, per germline (reference sequence). The CDR3 reads CASSDGTGLNTEAFF. CDR3 DNA sequence: TGCGCCAGCAGTGACGGGACAGGGCTGAACACTGAAGCTTTCTTT.

The chain uses TRBV5-5 and TRBJ1-1, with no clear D. This CDR3 contains 13 residues. Trimming stripped 3 bases from V and 6 bases from J, with 12 bases between. Germline V gives CDR1 SGHKS, CDR2 YYEKEE (reference sequence). The DNA for the CDR3 is TGTGCCAGCAGCTCCCGGGTGAGGGCTGAAGCTTTCTTT. It translates to CASSSRVRAEAFF.

The chain carries TRBV7-9 and TRBJ1-5, with D tentatively TRBD1 (5 bases). Trimming removed 3 bases at V and 0 bases at J, with 21 bases between. From germline, CDR1 is SEHNR and CDR2 FQNEAQ (reference sequence). The CDR3 contains 19 residues. The CDR3 is CASSLSRRADPNSNQPQHF. The CDR3 DNA follows: TGTGCCAGCAGCTTGTCGCGCAGGGCGGACCCAAATAGCAATCAGCCCCAGCATTTT.

This clone was seen a single time. The gene calls are TRBV3-1 (or the pseudogene TRBV3-2) and TRBJ2-3, with 7 nucleotides matching TRBD2. V lost 1 base and J lost 7; bases outside the gene matches: 8. The germline V gene has CDR1 LGHDT and CDR2 YNNKEL (reference sequence). This CDR3 is built from 15 residues. CDR3 loop: CASSQGLGGGNTQYF. In DNA form, the CDR3 reads TGTGCCAGCAGCCAAGGTCTGGGGGGAGGGAATACGCAGTATTTT.

The V call is TRBV11-2, the J call TRBJ2-7; 8 bases are a match to TRBD2. V gave up 5 bases and J gave up 5 bases; unmatched junction bases: 17. Per the germline V gene, CDR1 is SGHAT and CDR2 is FQNNGV. The CDR3 consists of 17 residues. This CDR3 reads CASSPTELAVSPDEQYF. The DNA of the CDR3 is TGTGCCAGCAGCCCGACCGAACTAGCGGTGTCACCCGACGAGCAGTACTTC.